The sample holds a few counts of the clone carrying this TCR beta chain. Its antigen is unidentified. The treatment denotes: oral pan-JAK inhibitor, 5-10 mg twice daily. The entry originates in a study of CD8+ T cells in alopecia areata. In the study overall: Tofacitinib was taken orally by treated patients, and the dose was 5 to 10 mg twice daily. Treated patients' severity was scored by percentage of affected scalp area.

In each case, RNA was isolated and then reverse transcribed into cDNA as the sequencing template. Some clones are missing from TCRdb's copy, which holds only in-frame ones; the method was immunoSEQ multiplex PCR. Of more than 150,000 clones listed, around 51% are singletons. Findings and limits, study-wide: In lesional scalp, particularly from alopecia totalis/universalis, clonality was higher than in normal scalp. In scalp and blood during tofacitinib, many expanded lesional clones persisted.

Trimming left V 5 bases short and J 6 bases short, with 13 bases between. The CDR3 is 13 residues long. In germline, CDR1 is LNHDA, CDR2 SQIVND (reference sequence). This TCR was recovered from a human donor with alopecia areata. The sample in question was CD8+ T cells sorted from blood, obtained at week 52, from a patient treated with tofacitinib. The chain has TRBV19 and TRBJ1-1; no reliable D call. CDR3 sequence: CASSVGHRPEAFF. The DNA for the CDR3 is TGTGCCAGTAGTGTCGGCCATCGTCCTGAAGCTTTCTTT.